Listed here are 10 T cell receptor beta chains from one sample, sequenced in a study of beta chain features in type 1 diabetes. Investigators reverse transcribed all isolated RNA, so they sequenced expressed TCRB transcripts. Libraries were prepared by immunoSEQ multiplex PCR; TCRdb keeps only in-frame clonotypes and omits some of them. Among hundreds of thousands of clones, roughly 31% were seen once, and the ten largest hold roughly 0.06%. The sequenced sample was naive CD4+ T cells from blood. The source is a young man in good health.

V usage is TRBV19 and J usage is TRBJ2-1, with TRBD2 matching 11 bases. V shed 5 bases, J shed 5 bases, and the junction held 5 bases outside the gene matches. CDR1 is LNHDA, CDR2 SQIVND, per germline (reference sequence). CDR3 size: 15 residues. The CDR3: CASSSPSGRHNEQFF. For the CDR3, the DNA is TGTGCCAGTAGTTCCCCTAGCGGGAGGCACAATGAGCAGTTCTTC.

This chain connects TRBV30 to TRBJ2-7; perhaps TRBD1 as D (5 bases). V lost 3 bases and J 5 bases, leaving 17 bases between the germline ends. This CDR3 comprises 14 residues. Germline V gene sequence: CDR1 GTSNPN, CDR2 SVGIG (reference sequence). The CDR3 loop reads CAWRPPGWGDEQYF. Written as DNA, the CDR3 is TGTGCCTGGAGGCCCCCAGGGTGGGGCGACGAGCAGTACTTC.

This chain uses TRBV10-3 with TRBJ1-1; D is possibly TRBD1 (6 bases). Germline CDR1 reads ENHRY; CDR2 reads SYGVKD. V dropped 4 bases and J dropped 4 bases, with 16 bases sitting between them. The CDR3 consists of 15 residues. The CDR3 here is CAISGVGRGITEAFF. CDR3 DNA: TGTGCCATCAGTGGCGTGGGGAGGGGGATCACTGAAGCTTTCTTT.

V and J are TRBV14 and TRBJ2-3, with 10 bases aligning to TRBD2. V trimming: 2 bases; J trimming: 1 base; junction bases outside the gene matches: 3. The CDR3 length is 16 residues. CDR1 and CDR2 from the germline V gene are SGHDN and FVKESK. This chain's CDR3 is CASSQLAGAGTDTQYF. In DNA, the CDR3 is TGTGCCAGCAGCCAACTAGCGGGAGCGGGCACAGATACGCAGTATTTT.

V usage is TRBV4-1 and J usage is TRBJ2-1; TRBD2 matches 7 bases. The trim removed 0 bases at V and 8 bases at J, leaving 10 bases unmatched. The CDR3 runs 16 residues. The germline CDR1 and CDR2 sequences are MGHRA and YSYEKL. The CDR3 loop is CASSQEGGAGFHEQFF. CDR3 nucleotide sequence: TGCGCCAGCAGCCAAGAAGGTGGAGCGGGATTCCATGAGCAGTTCTTC.

The V and J genes are TRBV20-1 and TRBJ2-1, with TRBD2 identical over 7 bases. This CDR3 contains 11 residues. Germline values: CDR1 DFQATT, CDR2 SNEGSKA (reference sequence). Losses at the gene ends were 6 bases for V and 13 bases for J; bases not matched to a gene: 9. For the CDR3, the DNA is TGCAGTGCCGGGAGGATGACTTCTCAGTTCTTC. This sequence encodes CSAGRMTSQFF.

The V gene is TRBV20-1, the J gene TRBJ2-1; no definite D call. This CDR3 comprises 11 residues. V lost 6 bases, J lost 7 bases, and 10 bases lay in between. Germline CDR1 DFQATT, CDR2 SNEGSKA (reference sequence). CDR3 sequence (DNA): TGCAGTGCCATCACTAAGAATGAGCAGTTCTTC. Translation: CSAITKNEQFF.

This clone has a handful of counts. The V call is TRBV5-4, the J call TRBJ2-3, with 7 bases identical to TRBD2. Germline CDR1 is SGHNT and CDR2 is YYREEE (reference sequence). The CDR3 consists of 16 residues. J gave up 0 bases and V 4 bases, and 8 bases lay outside the gene matches. The CDR3 DNA is TGTGCCAGCAGCCTCCGGCGCGGGGGAAGCACAGATACGCAGTATTTT. It yields the protein CASSLRRGGSTDTQYF.

This clone was found a few times. V is TRBV28 and J is TRBJ2-1; 7 bases align to TRBD1. After removal of 6 bases from V and 4 bases from J, the junction contained 6 bases not matched to a gene. Per the germline V gene, CDR1 is MDHEN and CDR2 is SYDVKM. This CDR3 region has 14 residues. DNA of the CDR3: TGTGCCAGCAGAACGGGACAGTTATACAATGAGCAGTTCTTC. Encoded protein: CASRTGQLYNEQFF.

CDR3 nucleotides: TGTGCCAGCCACAGGGGGCTGAACACTGAAGCTTTCTTT. This encodes CASHRGLNTEAFF. This chain connects TRBV27 to TRBJ1-1; 9 bases match TRBD1. Per germline, CDR1 MNHEY and CDR2 SMNVEV (reference sequence). The CDR3 consists of 13 residues. The V and J ends lost 8 bases and 0 bases, in that order; junction bases with no gene match: 1.